Here is one T cell receptor (beta chain) with its context. As yet, its antigen is unknown. TCRdb ran MiXCR on the 5' RACE reads and lists one entry per CDR3 protein. Of some 200,000 distinct CDR3 sequences in the sample, around 3.1% were seen once. The entry originates in a study of T cells after yellow fever vaccination. Study results and limitations: Weaker in magnitude, the secondary response showed a faster peak on day 5 versus 15.

Trimming stripped 3 bases from V and 6 bases from J, with 11 bases between. Germline V gene sequence: CDR1 SGHTA, CDR2 FQGTGA. The CDR3 consists of 13 residues. The sequence came from a man aged 18 to 30 who received the YFV17D yellow fever vaccine. The specimen comprised CD4+ T cells sorted from PBMCs, sampled 10 days after the yellow fever booster vaccination. The chain joins TRBV7-3 to TRBJ1-1; TRBD1 might be the D (6 bases). The CDR3 loop is CASSLTGYAEAFF. The CDR3 DNA reads as TGTGCCAGCAGCTTGACAGGCTATGCTGAAGCTTTCTTT. Complete variable domain (other parts from reference TRBV7-3 and TRBJ1-1): GAGVSQTPSNKVTEKGKYVELRCDPISGHTALYWYRQSLGQGPEFLIYFQGTGAADDSGLPNDRFFAVRPEGSVSTLKIQRTERGDSAVYLCASSLTGYAEAFFGQGTRLTVV.